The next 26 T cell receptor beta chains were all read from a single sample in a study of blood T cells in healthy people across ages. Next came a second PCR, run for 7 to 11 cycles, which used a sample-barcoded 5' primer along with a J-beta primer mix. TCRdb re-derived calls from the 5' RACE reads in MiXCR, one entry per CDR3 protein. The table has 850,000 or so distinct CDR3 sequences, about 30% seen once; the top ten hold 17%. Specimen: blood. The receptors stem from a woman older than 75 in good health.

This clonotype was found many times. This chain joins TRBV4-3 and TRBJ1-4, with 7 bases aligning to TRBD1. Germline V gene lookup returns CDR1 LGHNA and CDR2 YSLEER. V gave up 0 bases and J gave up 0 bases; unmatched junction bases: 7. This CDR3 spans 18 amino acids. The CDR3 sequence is CASSQDLAGGSTNEKLFF. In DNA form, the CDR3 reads TGCGCCAGCAGCCAAGATCTGGCAGGGGGATCAACTAATGAAAAACTGTTTTTT.

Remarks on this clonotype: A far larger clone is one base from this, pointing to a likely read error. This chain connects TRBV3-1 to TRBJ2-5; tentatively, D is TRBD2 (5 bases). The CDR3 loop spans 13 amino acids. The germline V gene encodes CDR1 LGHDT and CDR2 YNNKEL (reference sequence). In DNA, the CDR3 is TGTGCCGGCAGCCAAGGGCTAGCTGAGACCCAGTACTTC. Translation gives CAGSQGLAETQYF.

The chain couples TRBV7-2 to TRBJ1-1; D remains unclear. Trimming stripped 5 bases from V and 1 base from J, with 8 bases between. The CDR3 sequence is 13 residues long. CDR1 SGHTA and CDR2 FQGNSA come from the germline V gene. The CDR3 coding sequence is TGTGCCAGCAGCAAACAGAGGAACACTGAAGCTTTCTTT. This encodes CASSKQRNTEAFF.

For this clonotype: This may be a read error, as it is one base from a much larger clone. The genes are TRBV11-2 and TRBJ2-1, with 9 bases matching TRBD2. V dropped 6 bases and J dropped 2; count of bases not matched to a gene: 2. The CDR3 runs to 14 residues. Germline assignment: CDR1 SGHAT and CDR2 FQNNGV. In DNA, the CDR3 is TGTGCCAGCAGATGCGGGGGGGCCTACAATGAGCAGTTCTTC. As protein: CASRCGGAYNEQFF.

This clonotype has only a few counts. Written as DNA, the CDR3 is TGTGCCAGCAGTTACCTCGGGAGAACAGCAGTTAACACTGAAGCTTTCTTT. Translated, it gives CASSYLGRTAVNTEAFF. The chain employs TRBV6-2 or TRBV6-3 and TRBJ1-1; D is unresolved. The CDR3 sequence is 17 residues long. V lost 2 bases, J lost 2 bases, and 18 bases lay in between. CDR1 is MNHEY, CDR2 SVGEGT, per germline.

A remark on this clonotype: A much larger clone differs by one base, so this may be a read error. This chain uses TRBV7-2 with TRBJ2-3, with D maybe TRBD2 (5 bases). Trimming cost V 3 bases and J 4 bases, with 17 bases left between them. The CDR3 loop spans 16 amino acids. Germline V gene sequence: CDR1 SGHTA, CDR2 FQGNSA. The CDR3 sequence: CASSFHQIAGADTQYF. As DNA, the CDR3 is TGTGCCAGCAGCTTTCACCAGATAGCCGGGGCAGATACGCAGTATTTT.

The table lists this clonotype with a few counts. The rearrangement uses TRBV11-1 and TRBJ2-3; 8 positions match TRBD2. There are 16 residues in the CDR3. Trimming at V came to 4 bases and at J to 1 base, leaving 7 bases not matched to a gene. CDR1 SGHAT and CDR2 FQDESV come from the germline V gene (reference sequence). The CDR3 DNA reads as TGTGCCAGCAGCTCCCTGCACGGGGGGGGCACAGATACGCAGTATTTT. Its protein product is CASSSLHGGGTDTQYF.

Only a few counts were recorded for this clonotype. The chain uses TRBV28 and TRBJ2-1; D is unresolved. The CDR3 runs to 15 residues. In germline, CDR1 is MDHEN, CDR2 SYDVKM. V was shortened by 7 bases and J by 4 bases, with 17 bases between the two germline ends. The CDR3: CASKAGSVSYNEQFF. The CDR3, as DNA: TGTGCCAGCAAGGCCGGGTCCGTTTCTTACAATGAGCAGTTCTTC.

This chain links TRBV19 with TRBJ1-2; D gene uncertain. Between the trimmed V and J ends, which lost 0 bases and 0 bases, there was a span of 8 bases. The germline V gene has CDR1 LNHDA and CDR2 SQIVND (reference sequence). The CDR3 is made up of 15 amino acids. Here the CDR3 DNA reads TGTGCCAGTAGTATAGATCCGGGGTCTAACTATGGCTACACCTTC. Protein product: CASSIDPGSNYGYTF. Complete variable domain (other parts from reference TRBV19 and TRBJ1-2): DGGITQSPKYLFRKEGQNVTLSCEQNLNHDAMYWYRQDPGQGLRLIYYSQIVNDFQKGDIAEGYSVSREKKESFPLTVTSAQKNPTAFYLCASSIDPGSNYGYTFGSGTRLTVV.

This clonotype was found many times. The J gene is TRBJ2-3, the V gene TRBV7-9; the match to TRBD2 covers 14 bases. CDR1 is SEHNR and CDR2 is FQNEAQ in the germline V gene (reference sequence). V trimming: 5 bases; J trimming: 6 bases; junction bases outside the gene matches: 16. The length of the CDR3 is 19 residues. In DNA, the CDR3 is TGTGCCAGCAGCATCGTAGGAGGACTAGCGGGGGGTATTGAGGATACGCAGTATTTT. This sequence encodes CASSIVGGLAGGIEDTQYF.

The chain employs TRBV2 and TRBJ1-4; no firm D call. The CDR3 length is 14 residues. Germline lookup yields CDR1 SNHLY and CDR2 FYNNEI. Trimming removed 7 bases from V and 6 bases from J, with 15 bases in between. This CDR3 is CASKTQQSYEKLFF. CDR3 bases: TGTGCCAGCAAGACACAGCAATCGTATGAAAAACTGTTTTTT.

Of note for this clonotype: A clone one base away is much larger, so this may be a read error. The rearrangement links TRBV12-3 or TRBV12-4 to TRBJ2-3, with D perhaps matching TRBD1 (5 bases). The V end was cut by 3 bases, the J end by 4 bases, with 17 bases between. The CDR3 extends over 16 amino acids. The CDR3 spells CASSLGPLMSADTQYF. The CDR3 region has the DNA TGTGCCAGCAGTTTGGGGCCGCTGATGAGCGCAGATACGCAGTATTTT.

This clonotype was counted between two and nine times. The CDR3 loop is CASRADLRWTEAFF. For the CDR3, the DNA is TGTGCCAGCAGGGCCGACCTCCGGTGGACTGAAGCTTTCTTT. V and J are TRBV21-1 and TRBJ1-1. TRBV21-1 is a pseudogene. The CDR3 spans 14 residues.

The DNA of the CDR3 is TGCGCCAGCAGGGACCAACAGGGGAACCTGAACGAGCAGTACTTC. It codes for CASRDQQGNLNEQYF. The J gene is TRBJ2-7, the V gene TRBV5-1, with 7 bases fitting TRBD1. Germline V gene sequence: CDR1 SGHRS, CDR2 YFSETQ. The CDR3 has 15 amino acids. J gave up 5 bases and V 5 bases, and 13 bases lay outside the gene matches.

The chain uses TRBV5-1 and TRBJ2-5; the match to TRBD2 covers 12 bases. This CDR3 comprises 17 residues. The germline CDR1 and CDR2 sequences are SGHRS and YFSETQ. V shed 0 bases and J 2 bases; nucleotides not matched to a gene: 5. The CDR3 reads CASSLGSLAGGQETQYF. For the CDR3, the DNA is TGCGCCAGCAGCTTGGGAAGTCTAGCGGGGGGGCAAGAGACCCAGTACTTC.

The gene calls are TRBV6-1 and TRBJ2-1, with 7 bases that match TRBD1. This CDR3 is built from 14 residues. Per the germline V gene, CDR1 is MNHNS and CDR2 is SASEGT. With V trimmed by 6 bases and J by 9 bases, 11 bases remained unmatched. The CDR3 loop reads CASRGDSQSGEQFF. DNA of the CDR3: TGTGCCAGCAGGGGGGACAGCCAAAGTGGTGAGCAGTTCTTC.

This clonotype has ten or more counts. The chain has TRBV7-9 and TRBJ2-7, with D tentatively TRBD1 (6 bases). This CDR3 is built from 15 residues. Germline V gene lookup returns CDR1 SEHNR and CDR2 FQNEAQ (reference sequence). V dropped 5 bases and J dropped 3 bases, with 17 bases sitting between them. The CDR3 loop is CASSPPSGHLYEQYF. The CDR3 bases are TGTGCCAGCAGCCCCCCATCGGGACATCTCTACGAGCAGTACTTC.

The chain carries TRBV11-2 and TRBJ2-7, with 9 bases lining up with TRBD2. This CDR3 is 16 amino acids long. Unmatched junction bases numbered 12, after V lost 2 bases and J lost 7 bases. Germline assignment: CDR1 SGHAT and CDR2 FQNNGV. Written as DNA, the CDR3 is TGTGCCAGCAGCTTATTAGCGGGGGCCAGCTACAATGAGCAGTACTTC. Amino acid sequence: CASSLLAGASYNEQYF.

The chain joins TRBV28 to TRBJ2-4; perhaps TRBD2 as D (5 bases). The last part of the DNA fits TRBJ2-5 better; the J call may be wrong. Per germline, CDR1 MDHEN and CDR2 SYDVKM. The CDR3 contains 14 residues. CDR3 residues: CASRSTGWLETQYF. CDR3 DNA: TGTGCCAGCAGGTCCACGGGGTGGTTAGAGACCCAGTACTTC.

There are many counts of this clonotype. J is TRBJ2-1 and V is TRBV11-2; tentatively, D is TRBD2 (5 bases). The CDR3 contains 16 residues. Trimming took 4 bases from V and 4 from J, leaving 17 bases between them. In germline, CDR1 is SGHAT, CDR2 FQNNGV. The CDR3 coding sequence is TGTGCCAGCAGCTCACCCGGGCTAGCTCAATACAATGAGCAGTTCTTC. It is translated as CASSSPGLAQYNEQFF.

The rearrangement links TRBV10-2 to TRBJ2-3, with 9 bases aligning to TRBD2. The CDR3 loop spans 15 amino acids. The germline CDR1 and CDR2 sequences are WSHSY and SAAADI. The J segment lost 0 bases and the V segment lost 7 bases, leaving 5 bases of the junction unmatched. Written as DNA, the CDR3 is TGCGCCAGCAACGTAGCGGGAGAGAGCACAGATACGCAGTATTTT. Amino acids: CASNVAGESTDTQYF.

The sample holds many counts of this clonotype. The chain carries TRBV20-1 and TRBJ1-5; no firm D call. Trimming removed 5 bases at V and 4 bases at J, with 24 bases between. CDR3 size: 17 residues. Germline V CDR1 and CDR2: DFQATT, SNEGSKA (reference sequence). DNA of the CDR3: TGCAGTGCTCGGACGGATTATACTATAGCAAGGAATCAGCCCCAGCATTTT. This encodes CSARTDYTIARNQPQHF.

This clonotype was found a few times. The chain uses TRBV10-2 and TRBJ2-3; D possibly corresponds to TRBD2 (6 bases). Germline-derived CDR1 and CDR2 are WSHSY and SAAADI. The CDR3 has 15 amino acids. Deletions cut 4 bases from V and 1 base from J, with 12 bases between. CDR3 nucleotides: TGCGCCAGCAGTGTGGGCTCGGGGGGCACAGATACGCAGTATTTT. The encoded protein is CASSVGSGGTDTQYF.

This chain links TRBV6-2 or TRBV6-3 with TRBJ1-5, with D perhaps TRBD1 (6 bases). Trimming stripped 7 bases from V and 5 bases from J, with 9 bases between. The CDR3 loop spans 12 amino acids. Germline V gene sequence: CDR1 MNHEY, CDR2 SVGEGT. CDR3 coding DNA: TGTGCCAGCACTAGGGGGGATCAGCCCCAGCATTTT. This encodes CASTRGDQPQHF.

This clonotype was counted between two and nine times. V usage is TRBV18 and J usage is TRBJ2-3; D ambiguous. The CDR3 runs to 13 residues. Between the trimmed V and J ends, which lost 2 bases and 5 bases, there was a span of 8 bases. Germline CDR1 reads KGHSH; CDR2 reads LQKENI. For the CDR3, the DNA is TGTGCCAGCTCACCAATCGCCAGAGATACGCAGTATTTT. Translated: CASSPIARDTQYF.

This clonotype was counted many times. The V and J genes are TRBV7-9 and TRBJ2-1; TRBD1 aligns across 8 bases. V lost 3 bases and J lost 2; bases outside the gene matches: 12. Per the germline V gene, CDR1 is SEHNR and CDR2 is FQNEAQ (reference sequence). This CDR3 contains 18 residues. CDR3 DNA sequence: TGTGCCAGCAGCTTCAAGGGACAGGCCAAGGGCACCTACAATGAGCAGTTCTTC. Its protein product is CASSFKGQAKGTYNEQFF.